The 30 T cell receptor beta chains in this list originate from one sample, sequenced in a study of cytomegalovirus exposure and HLA in healthy donors. PCR primers comprised 60 Vbeta and 13 Jbeta primers. Clones were sequenced by immunoSEQ multiplex PCR, and TCRdb holds only the in-frame ones, with some missing. The data hold over 100,000 clones, with 80% observed a single time. The specimen was PBMCs. These receptors were taken from a man younger than 45 in good health and CMV-seronegative.

V and J are TRBV6-1 and TRBJ1-2; tentative D call: TRBD1 (6 bases). Germline V gene lookup returns CDR1 MNHNS and CDR2 SASEGT. This CDR3 is 13 amino acids long. The V end was cut by 7 bases, the J end by 9 bases, with 18 bases between. The CDR3 DNA sequence: TGTGCCAGCACCCAAAACGGGGGGCACAGCTACACCTTC. Its protein product is CASTQNGGHSYTF.

The chain is built from TRBV28 and TRBJ2-3, with TRBD2 identical over 9 bases. The CDR3 spans 13 residues. Germline lookup yields CDR1 MDHEN and CDR2 SYDVKM. The V and J ends lost 9 bases and 5 bases, in that order; junction bases with no gene match: 6. The CDR3, as DNA: TGTGCCAGTTGCGGGGGGGCCCTAGATACGCAGTATTTT. Translation: CASCGGALDTQYF.

The genes are TRBV21-1 and TRBJ2-7; TRBD2 is taken as the D call from the table, unchecked against the DNA. TRBV21-1 is given as a pseudogene. The CDR3 totals 19 residues. CDR3: CASTPPGGGQAGGRYEQYF. CDR3 nucleotides: TGTGCCAGCACCCCACCGGGGGGGGGTCAAGCGGGGGGGCGCTACGAGCAGTACTTC.

This clone was found once. The gene calls are TRBV19 and TRBJ2-2; a possible D gene is TRBD1 (6 bases). CDR1 LNHDA and CDR2 SQIVND come from the germline V gene (reference sequence). Trimming removed 4 bases from V and 0 bases from J, with 12 bases in between. The CDR3 is 16 amino acids. This chain's CDR3 is CASSTHRVANTGELFF. The CDR3 DNA reads as TGTGCCAGTAGTACCCACAGGGTAGCGAACACCGGGGAGCTGTTTTTT.

This sequence joins TRBV27 and TRBJ2-3; the match to TRBD2 covers 8 bases. J was trimmed by 0 bases and V by 5 bases; bases with no gene match: 13. The CDR3 spans 18 residues. In germline, CDR1 is MNHEY, CDR2 SMNVEV (reference sequence). As DNA, the CDR3 is TGTGCCAGCAGTCGTAAGCGGGGGCGTGACCTTAGCACAGATACGCAGTATTTT. Protein sequence: CASSRKRGRDLSTDTQYF.

The chain employs TRBV7-2 and TRBJ2-7; TRBD1 is a possible D gene (5 bases). V lost 3 bases and J 6 bases, leaving 12 bases between the germline ends. Germline V gene sequence: CDR1 SGHTA, CDR2 FQGNSA. CDR3 length equals 13 residues. CDR3 in DNA: TGTGCCAGCAGCTTCCCAGGGATGGGCGAGCAGTACTTC. Translated, it gives CASSFPGMGEQYF.

The V call is TRBV28, the J call TRBJ1-1, with D uncertain. Looked up from germline, CDR1 is MDHEN and CDR2 is SYDVKM. This CDR3 comprises 15 residues. V shed 4 bases and J shed 2 bases, with 14 bases lying between them. The CDR3 spells CASSSAGGPNTEAFF. In DNA, the CDR3 is TGTGCCAGCAGTTCAGCGGGAGGCCCTAACACTGAAGCTTTCTTT.

J is TRBJ2-7 and V is TRBV18; 8 nucleotides align to TRBD1. Trimming took 2 bases from V and 4 from J; bases not matched to a gene: 7. Germline loops: CDR1 KGHSH, CDR2 LQKENI. This CDR3 has 15 residues. CDR3 region: CASSPNQGAIYEQYF. Here the CDR3 DNA reads TGTGCCAGCTCACCAAACCAGGGGGCAATTTACGAGCAGTACTTC.

The chain carries TRBV4-3 and TRBJ2-1, with 9 bases that match TRBD1. After removal of 0 bases from V and 7 bases from J, the junction contained 7 bases not matched to a gene. There are 16 residues in the CDR3. Germline CDR1 is LGHNA and CDR2 is YSLEER. CDR3 in DNA: TGCGCCAGCAGCCAAGATCCCGGACAGGGGATGAATGAGCAGTTCTTC. Protein product: CASSQDPGQGMNEQFF.

This clone was observed a single time. As DNA, the CDR3 is TGTGCCAGCAGTGACGGACAGTCTGGGGCCAACGTCCTGACTTTC. Translating gives CASSDGQSGANVLTF. This sequence joins TRBV6-4 and TRBJ2-6; D might be TRBD1 (6 bases). The V gene lost 2 bases and the J gene lost 1 base, with 6 bases spanning the gap. Germline V gene lookup returns CDR1 MRHNA and CDR2 SNTAGT. The CDR3 runs 15 residues.

The chain combines TRBV2 with TRBJ1-2; TRBD1 aligns across 8 bases. This CDR3 has 14 residues. The germline CDR1 and CDR2 sequences are SNHLY and FYNNEI. The V gene end was trimmed by 6 bases and the J gene end by 7 bases; junction bases not matched to a gene: 10. The CDR3 sequence is CASRPRGRGGGYTF. CDR3 nucleotides: TGTGCCAGCAGGCCCAGGGGGCGCGGGGGTGGCTACACCTTC.

This chain joins TRBV19 and TRBJ1-2, with 7 positions matching TRBD1. Germline V gene data show CDR1 as LNHDA and CDR2 as SQIVND (reference sequence). This CDR3 has 15 amino acids. The trim removed 6 bases at V and 3 bases at J, leaving 10 bases unmatched. DNA for the CDR3: TGTGCCAGTAGCACATACAGGGGTGGTGACTATGGCTACACCTTC. It codes for CASSTYRGGDYGYTF.

In its sample, this clone was seen once. V is TRBV4-1 and J is TRBJ1-5; D gene ambiguous. The CDR3 runs to 16 residues. V shed 2 bases and J shed 4 bases, with 15 bases lying between them. Germline CDR1 is MGHRA and CDR2 is YSYEKL. This chain's CDR3 is CASSQRLVPRNQPQHF. The CDR3 DNA reads as TGCGCCAGCAGCCAACGGCTAGTCCCCCGTAATCAGCCCCAGCATTTT.

The CDR3 spells CASRPPEFPYGYTF. The CDR3 region has the DNA TGTGCCAGCAGGCCCCCGGAGTTCCCTTATGGCTACACCTTC. This rearrangement joins TRBV28 to TRBJ1-2; D gene unclear. The CDR3 covers 14 residues. V lost 6 bases and J lost 5, with 16 bases in between. Germline CDR1 is MDHEN and CDR2 is SYDVKM.

This chain joins TRBV28 and TRBJ2-5; 9 nucleotides line up with TRBD2. This CDR3 is built from 16 residues. Germline V gene lookup returns CDR1 MDHEN and CDR2 SYDVKM. The V segment lost 5 bases and the J segment 2 bases; nucleotides outside the gene matches: 9. CDR3 sequence reads: CASSGLAGLEQETQYF. In DNA form, the CDR3 reads TGTGCCAGCAGTGGGCTAGCGGGGCTAGAGCAAGAGACCCAGTACTTC.

The chain has TRBV19 and TRBJ1-1; no firm D call. Trimming pared 6 bases from V and 5 bases from J, leaving 16 bases between. This CDR3 region has 14 residues. The V gene's germline CDR1 is LNHDA and CDR2 SQIVND (reference sequence). The CDR3 nucleotides are TGTGCCAGTAGCCCTCTGACTGAGGGTACTGAAGCTTTCTTT. It specifies CASSPLTEGTEAFF.

This chain links TRBV27 with TRBJ2-7; D gene ambiguous. The CDR3 is 14 residues long. Germline loops: CDR1 MNHEY, CDR2 SMNVEV (reference sequence). Trimming pared 5 bases from V and 2 bases from J, leaving 13 bases between. CDR3 bases: TGTGCCAGCAGTCCTACCGGGTCCACCTACGAGCAGTACTTC. It specifies CASSPTGSTYEQYF.

In nucleotides, the CDR3 is TGTGCCAGCAGCCCATTGACTAGCGGAAACACCGGGGAGCTGTTTTTT. It codes for CASSPLTSGNTGELFF. The V gene is TRBV5-6, the J gene TRBJ2-2; TRBD2 matches at 9 bases. Per the germline V gene, CDR1 is SGHDT and CDR2 is YYEEEE. The CDR3 totals 16 residues. The junction had 6 bases not matched to a gene; V was cut back by 4 bases and J by 2 bases.

The rearrangement joins TRBV7-2 to TRBJ1-4, with 7 bases identical to TRBD1. Trimming removed 3 bases from V and 7 bases from J; junction bases left unmatched: 5. The CDR3 is made up of 14 amino acids. Per germline, CDR1 SGHTA and CDR2 FQGNSA. CDR3 coding DNA: TGTGCCAGCAGCTTGAACAGGGGTGGTGAAAAACTGTTTTTT. The encoded protein is CASSLNRGGEKLFF.

Notes on this clone: Germline and junction disagree at one end, which may indicate a read error. The gene calls are TRBV6-4 and TRBJ2-6; tentatively, D is TRBD1 (5 bases). The CDR3 covers 16 residues. CDR1 is MRHNA and CDR2 is SNTAGT in the germline V gene. The CDR3 spells CASSDSTGSGANGLTF. The DNA for the CDR3 is TGTGCCAGCAGTGACTCAACGGGCTCTGGGGCCAACGGCCTGACTTTC.

The chain couples TRBV29-1 to TRBJ1-1, with D possibly TRBD1 on 5 matching bases. Deletions cut 3 bases from V and 4 bases from J, with 12 bases between. CDR1 SQVTM and CDR2 ANQGSEA come from the germline V gene. This CDR3 comprises 13 residues. The CDR3 reads CSVDWGGSTEAFF. CDR3 bases: TGCAGCGTTGATTGGGGCGGGAGCACTGAAGCTTTCTTT.

This clone was detected once. The rearrangement joins TRBV9 to TRBJ2-2; D is ambiguous. Germline CDR1 SGDLS, CDR2 YYNGEE. The CDR3 runs to 14 residues. V was shortened by 4 bases and J by 5 bases, with 12 bases between the two germline ends. CDR3: CASSPPVFTGELFF. The CDR3 DNA follows: TGTGCCAGCAGCCCGCCAGTTTTTACCGGGGAGCTGTTTTTT.

The rearrangement uses TRBV9 and TRBJ2-2; D possibly corresponds to TRBD2 (6 bases). This CDR3 is 16 amino acids long. The germline V gene encodes CDR1 SGDLS and CDR2 YYNGEE. Trimming pared 4 bases from V and 1 base from J, leaving 14 bases between. The CDR3: CASSRSGFENTGELFF. DNA for the CDR3: TGTGCCAGCAGCCGTAGCGGATTTGAGAACACCGGGGAGCTGTTTTTT.

The chain employs TRBV28 and TRBJ2-7, with 11 bases that match TRBD1. The CDR3 extends over 17 amino acids. Germline CDR1 reads MDHEN; CDR2 reads SYDVKM. J was trimmed by 3 bases and V by 1 base; bases with no gene match: 8. CDR3 amino acids: CASSLFGGTGGGYEQYF. In DNA, the CDR3 is TGTGCCAGCAGTTTATTCGGGGGGACAGGGGGAGGCTACGAGCAGTACTTC. The complete variable domain, with remaining parts taken from reference TRBV28 and TRBJ2-7, reads DVKVTQSSRYLVKRTGEKVFLECVQDMDHENMFWYRQDPGLGLRLIYFSYDVKMKEKGDIPEGYSVSREKKERFSLILESASTNQTSMYLCASSLFGGTGGGYEQYFGPGTRLTVT.

The genes are TRBV7-9 and TRBJ2-4; 8 bases are a match to TRBD1. CDR3 length: 16 residues. Per germline, CDR1 SEHNR and CDR2 FQNEAQ (reference sequence). The V and J ends lost 4 bases and 7 bases, in that order; junction bases with no gene match: 12. CDR3 DNA: TGTGCCAGCAGCTCCTCACCTCGGACAGGGCGGAACATTCAGTACTTC. It encodes CASSSSPRTGRNIQYF.

This rearrangement joins TRBV4-1 to TRBJ2-5; D is possibly TRBD2 (6 bases). Trimming left V 4 bases short and J 4 bases short, with 10 bases between. Germline CDR1 reads MGHRA; CDR2 reads YSYEKL. The CDR3 length is 13 residues. In DNA form, the CDR3 reads TGCGCCAGCAGCCGACTAGTTTCAGAGACCCAGTACTTC. Residues: CASSRLVSETQYF.

J is TRBJ1-2 and V is TRBV5-5; D unclear. Germline CDR1 and CDR2: SGHKS and YYEKEE (reference sequence). The CDR3 spans 15 residues. The ends were cut back, 1 base at V and 4 bases at J, with 14 bases in the middle. The CDR3 bases are TGTGCCAGCAGCTTGTTGGTTCTTCGGGGCTATGGCTACACCTTC. Its protein product is CASSLLVLRGYGYTF.

Here the CDR3 DNA reads TGTGCCAGCCTTCCGGCGGGGCTGAGCAATCAGCCCCAGCATTTT. Protein: CASLPAGLSNQPQHF. This chain uses TRBV21-1 with TRBJ1-5. TRBV21-1 is described as a pseudogene. The CDR3 is 15 amino acids.

Notes on this clone: The junction and the germline gene differ at one end; a read error may be behind it. Other DNA sequences from this sample encode an identical CDR3 as well. The rearrangement links TRBV7-9 to TRBJ2-1; TRBD1 matches 10 bases. The CDR3 extends over 18 amino acids. Germline V gene sequence: CDR1 SEHNR, CDR2 FQNEAQ (reference sequence). The CDR3 here is CASSLAIGQGVSYNEQFF. CDR3 DNA sequence: TGCGCCAGCAGCTTAGCGATCGGACAGGGGGTTTCCTACAATGAGCAGTTCTTC.

This chain connects TRBV28 to TRBJ1-3; D is uncertain. Trimming shortened V by 2 bases and J by 0 bases, and 8 bases separated the two germline ends. The CDR3 totals 15 residues. The V gene's germline CDR1 is MDHEN and CDR2 SYDVKM. The CDR3 bases are TGTGCCAGCAGTTTAACGGTGAGCTCTGGAAACACCATATATTTT. The encoded protein is CASSLTVSSGNTIYF.